This T cell receptor (beta chain) stems from a study of T cell repertoires in cytomegalovirus infection (dated by TCRdb to the late 2010s). Study-level background: Because public TCR beta signatures pointed to carriage of CMV infection together with the matching HLA type, the HLA type of each donor mattered for the analysis. Broad study findings and their caveats: Carriers of CMV infection plus the relevant HLA type were discriminated by the cumulative frequency of public TCR beta family members in the study cohort and in an independent roughly 400-donor cohort. The ex vivo response was dominated by HLA-C-restricted CMV-specific TCR beta clonotypes, and the single most frequent clonotype in two of eight donors was supplied by these HLA-C-restricted clonotypes.

TCRdb lists the instrument as Illumina HiSeq 1500. Clones were called with MiXCR by TCRdb after fastp trimmed the public reads at Q25, and only in-frame beta chains were retained. Rows are combined by CDR3 protein, so each entry shows the most common genes and DNA. Across this sample there are some 300,000 distinct CDR3 sequences, with approximately 14% seen only once. The ten biggest clones cover around 8.7% of the sample. This clonotype occurred many times. The specificity of this receptor is unknown. One base away there is no much larger clone; base qualities are not given. The CDR3 covers 12 residues, taking in both the cysteine and the phenylalanine. Of the read, only the CDR3 DNA is kept; its 36 bases are in frame from base 1. The junction carries 7 bases between V and J, which are trimmed by 5 bases and 5 bases respectively. According to the germline V gene, CDR1 reads SGHVS and CDR2 reads FNYEAQ.

This receptor chain uses TRBV7-6 and TRBJ2-1; the D gene lacks a confident call. The TCR sequence derives from a human donor in good health (CMV status not recorded). Some clones in this sample may be carry-over from other donors' samples. Input material: PBMCs. The CDR3 corresponds to CASSPMDNEQFF. The sequenced DNA is TGTGCCAGCAGCCCCATGGACAATGAGCAGTTCTTC.